These 20 T cell receptor beta chains came from one sample sequenced in a study of identical twins. TCRdb redid the calling of the 5' RACE reads with MiXCR, one entry per CDR3 protein. Of 500,000 to 650,000 distinct CDR3 sequences listed, around 24% were seen once; the top ten hold around 0.5%. The sample was also linked to a second study, of yellow fever vaccine responses in identical twins.

The sequenced sample was CD4+ T cells sorted from blood. Receptors were obtained from a woman aged 18-29 years in good health.

The chain joins TRBV12-5 to TRBJ1-1; D ambiguous. Per germline, CDR1 LGHNT and CDR2 FRNRAP. CDR3 length: 14 amino acids. Trimming shortened V by 3 bases and J by 1 base, and 9 bases separated the two germline ends. This CDR3 is CASGLGLSNTEAFF. CDR3 nucleotides: TGTGCTAGTGGTTTAGGGCTGTCGAACACTGAAGCTTTCTTT.

The V and J genes are TRBV10-3 and TRBJ2-2; tentatively, D is TRBD1 (6 bases). The CDR3 loop spans 14 amino acids. Deletions cut 2 bases from V and 4 bases from J, with 8 bases between. Germline V gene data show CDR1 as ENHRY and CDR2 as SYGVKD. The CDR3 spells CAISERGTTGELFF. CDR3 in DNA: TGTGCCATCAGTGAGAGGGGGACCACCGGGGAGCTGTTTTTT.

Only a few counts were recorded for this clonotype. J is TRBJ1-1 and V is TRBV7-8; D is possibly TRBD1 (5 bases). V was shortened by 0 bases and J by 0 bases, with 8 bases between the two germline ends. The length of the CDR3 is 15 residues. Germline values: CDR1 SGHVS, CDR2 FQNEAQ. The CDR3 here is CASSLAGQMNTEAFF. Here the CDR3 DNA reads TGTGCCAGCAGCTTAGCGGGGCAGATGAACACTGAAGCTTTCTTT.

This clonotype has just a few counts. The CDR3 region has the DNA TGCGCCAGCAGCCAAGACCTGGGAGGGTATATGAACACTGAAGCTTTCTTT. Amino acid sequence: CASSQDLGGYMNTEAFF. V is TRBV4-1 and J is TRBJ1-1; D gene unclear. This CDR3 comprises 17 residues. Trimming took 0 bases from V and 0 from J, leaving 14 bases between them. Germline values: CDR1 MGHRA, CDR2 YSYEKL.

The V gene is TRBV5-5, the J gene TRBJ2-7; D remains unclear. Germline V gene lookup returns CDR1 SGHKS and CDR2 YYEKEE (reference sequence). The germline V and J ends were trimmed by 0 bases and 2 bases, with 6 bases remaining between them. CDR3 length: 13 amino acids. The CDR3 DNA reads as TGTGCCAGCAGCTTGGCGGAAACCTACGAGCAGTACGTC. It yields the protein CASSLAETYEQYV.

This clonotype was seen a handful of times. The CDR3 region is CASSHTTRTNTEAFF. In nucleotides, the CDR3 is TGTGCCAGCAGCCACACAACTCGGACGAACACTGAAGCTTTCTTT. The V call is TRBV14, the J call TRBJ1-1, with no clear D. V was clipped by 3 bases and J by 1 base, with 12 bases between them. The CDR3 spans 15 residues. Germline V lookup: CDR1 SGHDN, CDR2 FVKESK.

CDR3 amino acids: CASSLTGFGGYTF. The DNA of the CDR3 is TGTGCCAGCAGCTTGACTGGATTCGGGGGCTACACCTTC. The chain recombines TRBV11-2 with TRBJ1-2; D remains unclear. V was pared by 3 bases and J by 8 bases, with 13 bases between. The germline V gene encodes CDR1 SGHAT and CDR2 FQNNGV. The CDR3 loop spans 13 amino acids. The whole variable domain, remainder taken from reference TRBV11-2 and TRBJ1-2, is EAGVAQSPRYKIIEKRQSVAFWCNPISGHATLYWYQQILGQGPKLLIQFQNNGVVDDSQLPKDRFSAERLKGVDSTLKIQPAKLEDSAVYLCASSLTGFGGYTFGSGTRLTVV.

This clonotype was seen a handful of times. V gene TRBV3-1 combines with J gene TRBJ2-2, with D uncertain. The CDR3 has 12 residues. Germline-derived CDR1 and CDR2 are LGHDT and YNNKEL (reference sequence). The V end was cut by 4 bases, the J end by 7 bases, with 7 bases between. The CDR3 sequence: CASSPVHGELFF. In nucleotides, the CDR3 is TGTGCCAGCAGCCCGGTCCACGGGGAGCTGTTTTTT. The variable domain in full, completed from reference TRBV3-1 and TRBJ2-2, reads DTAVSQTPKYLVTQMGNDKSIKCEQNLGHDTMYWYKQDSKKFLKIMFSYNNKELIINETVPNRFSPKSPDKAHLNLHINSLELGDSAVYFCASSPVHGELFFGEGSRLTVL.

V is TRBV7-9 and J is TRBJ2-7, with 7 bases lining up with TRBD1. CDR3 length: 16 residues. Per the germline V gene, CDR1 is SEHNR and CDR2 is FQNEAQ (reference sequence). The ends lost 1 base at V and 6 bases at J; junction bases unmatched: 12. CDR3 residues: CASSLGQPGQLFEQYV. CDR3 in DNA: TGTGCCAGCAGCTTAGGGCAACCGGGACAGTTGTTCGAGCAGTACGTC.

This clonotype has more than one count but fewer than ten. The chain carries TRBV4-1 and TRBJ2-1, with D perhaps TRBD1 or TRBD2 (6 bases each). Trimming took 4 bases from V and 1 from J, leaving 14 bases between them. The CDR3 runs to 16 residues. Germline values: CDR1 MGHRA, CDR2 YSYEKL. The CDR3 loop reads CASSLRGTPSYNEQFF. CDR3 DNA: TGCGCCAGCAGCCTCCGCGGGACACCGTCCTACAATGAGCAGTTCTTC.

This clonotype occurred a few times. The chain carries TRBV5-1 and TRBJ1-2; possible D gene TRBD1, 5 bases. This CDR3 has 16 amino acids. Germline lookup yields CDR1 SGHRS and CDR2 YFSETQ. Trimming pared 2 bases from V and 8 bases from J, leaving 22 bases between. CDR3 region: CASSFRESVGLLGYTF. CDR3 coding DNA: TGCGCCAGCAGCTTTCGGGAATCCGTGGGACTTCTGGGCTACACCTTC.

This clonotype has just a few counts. This chain joins TRBV4-2 and TRBJ1-1, with TRBD1 as a possible D gene (6 bases). Germline V gives CDR1 LGHNA, CDR2 YNFKEQ. This CDR3 has 15 residues. Trimming pared 1 base from V and 5 bases from J, leaving 14 bases between. CDR3 protein: CASSQAPQGGTEAFF. DNA for the CDR3: TGTGCCAGCAGCCAAGCACCACAGGGAGGGACTGAAGCTTTCTTT.

The chain joins TRBV10-2 to TRBJ1-1; D unclear. The V end was cut by 2 bases, the J end by 4 bases, with 11 bases between. Germline V lookup: CDR1 WSHSY, CDR2 SAAADI. This CDR3 has 14 residues. CDR3 residues: CASSEPGSGTEAFF. As DNA, the CDR3 is TGCGCCAGCAGTGAGCCGGGAAGCGGCACTGAAGCTTTCTTT.

This clonotype appeared a few times. The rearrangement links TRBV6-1 to TRBJ2-1; D gene unclear. CDR1 is MNHNS and CDR2 is SASEGT in the germline V gene. The CDR3 length is 12 residues. V was shortened by 2 bases and J by 8 bases, with 7 bases between the two germline ends. DNA for the CDR3: TGTGCCAGCAGTGAAAATCTCGATGAGCAGTTCTTC. Its translation is CASSENLDEQFF.

This clonotype appeared a few times. This chain uses TRBV5-5 with TRBJ2-3; maybe TRBD1 (5 bases). From germline, CDR1 is SGHKS and CDR2 YYEKEE (reference sequence). The CDR3 runs to 15 residues. Trimming took off 0 bases at V and 2 bases at J, with 10 bases between the two ends. CDR3 sequence (DNA): TGTGCCAGCAGCTTGGAGGGGCACCACACAGATACGCAGTATTTT. Translation gives CASSLEGHHTDTQYF.

The V call is TRBV6-5, the J call TRBJ2-2; D gene ambiguous. The germline CDR1 and CDR2 sequences are MNHEY and SVGAGI. V shed 2 bases and J shed 0 bases, with 10 bases lying between them. The length of the CDR3 is 16 residues. The CDR3 DNA follows: TGTGCCAGCAGTTACGGTGGACGGACGAACACCGGGGAGCTGTTTTTT. Its protein product is CASSYGGRTNTGELFF.

V usage is TRBV15 and J usage is TRBJ2-3; 7 bases are shared with TRBD1. Germline CDR1 reads LNHNV; CDR2 reads YYDKDF (reference sequence). V gave up 0 bases and J gave up 0 bases; unmatched junction bases: 9. This CDR3 region has 18 residues. In DNA form, the CDR3 reads TGTGCCACCAGCAGAGAGCGACCGGGACAGACTAGCACAGATACGCAGTATTTT. Translated, it gives CATSRERPGQTSTDTQYF. The full variable domain, its missing parts supplied by reference TRBV15 and TRBJ2-3, is DAMVIQNPRYQVTQFGKPVTLSCSQTLNHNVMYWYQQKSSQAPKLLFHYYDKDFNNEADTPDNFQSRRPNTSFCFLDIRSPGLGDTAMYLCATSRERPGQTSTDTQYFGPGTRLTVL.

J is TRBJ2-2 and V is TRBV14; maybe TRBD1 (6 bases). Trimming removed 4 bases from V and 4 bases from J, with 10 bases in between. The CDR3 has 14 amino acids. CDR1 and CDR2 from the germline V gene are SGHDN and FVKESK. The CDR3, as DNA: TGTGCCAGCAGCCTCAGGGGATCCACCGGGGAGCTGTTTTTT. Translation gives CASSLRGSTGELFF.

This clonotype has a handful of counts. The chain uses TRBV7-2 and TRBJ1-3; D is uncertain. Germline V lookup: CDR1 SGHTA, CDR2 FQGNSA. Trimming cost V 5 bases and J 0 bases, with 11 bases left between them. The CDR3 has 15 residues. CDR3 sequence reads: CASSPSPSSGNTIYF. The CDR3 coding sequence is TGTGCCAGCAGCCCATCGCCCAGCTCTGGAAACACCATATATTTT.

This rearrangement joins TRBV18 to TRBJ2-1; D unclear. The V and J ends lost 2 bases and 4 bases respectively, with 12 bases between them. The CDR3 length is 15 residues. CDR1 and CDR2 (germline): KGHSH, LQKENI. Here the CDR3 reads CASSPSEIGYNEQFF. The CDR3 coding sequence is TGTGCCAGCTCACCATCGGAAATTGGTTACAATGAGCAGTTCTTC. Supplemented by reference TRBV18 and TRBJ2-1, the full variable domain reads NAGVMQNPRHLVRRRGQEARLRCSPMKGHSHVYWYRQLPEEGLKFMVYLQKENIIDESGMPKERFSAEFPKEGPSILRIQQVVRGDSAAYFCASSPSEIGYNEQFFGPGTRLTVL.